This T cell receptor beta chain was sequenced for a study of T cell responses to AZD1222 COVID-19 vaccine. About the study: Second doses at about 4 or about 12 weeks were pooled.

Details on this clone: What it recognizes is unknown.

TCRdb keeps only in-frame clones here, not all; method: immunoSEQ multiplex PCR. The profile shows about 110,000 clones, around 82% of them singletons. Whole-study findings and limits: CD4 TCRs linked to vaccination spanned spike, dominating at 160-218 and 743-854. Nearly half of spike-specific TCRs reportedly target unmutated variant regions. Spike-specific TCR depth and breadth grew after two AZD1222 doses.

The CDR3 is 14 residues long. The V end lost 4 bases, the J end lost 1 base, and 7 bases lay between the germline ends. CDR1 and CDR2 from the germline V gene are LGHDT and YNNKEL (reference sequence). The TCR comes from an adult in good health. The V call is TRBV3-1 (or the pseudogene TRBV3-2), the J call TRBJ2-2; D uncertain. Sequenced material: peripheral blood, taken on day 0 of AZD1222 vaccination. CDR3 bases: TGTGCCAGCAGCCCGCTGGTGAACACCGGGGAGCTGTTTTTT. Amino acids: CASSPLVNTGELFF.